Reported below is one T cell receptor beta chain. Its antigen is not identified. The source of the PBMCs was over 8.5 ml of fresh peripheral blood. Researchers amplified the TCR beta CDR3 regions from RNA transcripts. HTBI primers drove first-round RT-PCR of the TCR CDR3. TCRdb used MiXCR to reprocess the multiplex PCR reads, holding one entry per CDR3 protein. Found here are nearly 750,000 distinct CDR3 sequences, roughly a third of them singletons; the top ten hold around 32%. This specimen belongs to a study of T cells in Graves' hyperthyroidism and ophthalmopathy. The study's findings and limits: Before onset, ophthalmopathy was predicted by the model a median approximately 6.7 months earlier.

Germline V gene lookup returns CDR1 SEHNR and CDR2 FQNEAQ (reference sequence). The junction had 9 bases not matched to a gene; V was cut back by 5 bases and J by 4 bases. The CDR3 is 15 residues long. This chain joins TRBV7-9 and TRBJ1-1; TRBD1 matches 8 bases. The sequenced material came from blood. The clonotype comes from a woman between 40 and 55 years old with Graves' hyperthyroidism. The CDR3 region is CASSKDRGVGTEAFF. DNA of the CDR3: TGTGCCAGCAGCAAAGACAGGGGAGTCGGCACTGAAGCTTTCTTT.